This entry is about one T cell receptor beta chain. Its antigen has not been determined. No base quality values were provided; no much bigger clone lies one nucleotide off. These data originate in a study of blood T cell repertoires in COVID-19 (dated by TCRdb to about 2020). A note on the overall study: Collaborator samples came from the United States, Italy and Spain and covered acute and convalescent phases of COVID-19. The repertoires were released in a freely available public database meant as a resource for research on the immune response to SARS-CoV-2. Deeply sampled blood TCRbeta repertoires from subjects exposed to, actively infected with, or recovered from COVID-19 were included in the dataset. The material from the prospective study consisted of cDNA or gDNA derived from T cells, B-cell-depleted T cells, or PBMCs. Sample metadata almost always included a de-identified subject ID, COVID-19 status, age in years and sex. Samples came from the ongoing ImmuneRACE study (first 160 participants) plus 1,254 subjects from 6 global collaborators. HLA class I and class II types, where available, came from metadata supplied by the sample provider rather than from assay-based typing. Here is what the overall study found, with its caveats: Clinical and demographic metadata were provided uncurated, with the amount varying by source and participant.

The collaborating institutions used their own protocols to collect whole blood in K2EDTA tubes. Collaborator samples were shipped for TCRbeta analysis as frozen whole blood, isolated PBMCs, or DNA extracted from either sample type. TCRbeta CDR3 regions were amplified from genomic DNA by means of the immunoSEQ Assay, a bias-controlled multiplex PCR. For the original study's pipeline: Within the assay, amplification of reference gene primers was used to estimate how many nucleated cells each sample contained. To quantify the absolute abundance of each unique TCRbeta CDR3 rearrangement, sequence reads were collapsed and filtered. For each sample, productive Simpson clonality was calculated as the square root of Simpson's diversity index across productive rearrangements. TCRdb limited this immuneACCESS table to in-frame rearrangements with V and J called. A share of clones is missing; checked studies link under half to unresolved V genes, and the rest is unexplained. The V and J calls and clone size come from that table; D and trimming were worked out from the DNA. This sample holds around 140,000 clones; 81% were observed only once. The ten largest clones represent around 8.5% of the sample.

This TCR was recovered from a human donor in a cohort sampled during active COVID-19. The sequencing sample was made of peripheral blood.

The CDR3 protein sequence reads: CASSQDLYGTGEQYF. The sequenced DNA: TGCGCCAGCAGCCAAGATCTTTACGGGACAGGCGAGCAGTACTTC. Recombination connected TRBV4-3 to TRBJ2-7, with 8 junctional bases fitting TRBD1. Spanning cysteine to phenylalanine, the CDR3 consists of 15 amino acids. Of the read, only the CDR3 DNA is kept; its 45 bases are in frame from base 1. CDR1 is given as LGHNA and CDR2 as YSLEER, both from the germline V gene. Trimming takes 0 bases off V and 6 bases off J; junction bases not matched to a gene: 7.